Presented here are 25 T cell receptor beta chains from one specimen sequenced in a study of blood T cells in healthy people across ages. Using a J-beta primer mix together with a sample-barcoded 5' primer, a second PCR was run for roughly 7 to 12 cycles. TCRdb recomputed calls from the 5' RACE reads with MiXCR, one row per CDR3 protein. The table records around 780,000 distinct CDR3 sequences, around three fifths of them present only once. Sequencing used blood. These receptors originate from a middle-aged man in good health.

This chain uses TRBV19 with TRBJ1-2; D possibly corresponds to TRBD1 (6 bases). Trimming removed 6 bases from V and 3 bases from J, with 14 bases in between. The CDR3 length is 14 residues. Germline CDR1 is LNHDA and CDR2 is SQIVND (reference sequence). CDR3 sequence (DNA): TGTGCCAGTAGGATACACAGGGTCGACTATGGCTACACCTTC. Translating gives CASRIHRVDYGYTF.

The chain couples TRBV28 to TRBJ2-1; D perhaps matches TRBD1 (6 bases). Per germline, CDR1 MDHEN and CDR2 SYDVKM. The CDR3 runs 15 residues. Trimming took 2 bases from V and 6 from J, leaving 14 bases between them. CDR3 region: CASSLGGQGGNEQFF. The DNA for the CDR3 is TGTGCCAGCAGTTTAGGGGGACAAGGCGGCAATGAGCAGTTCTTC.

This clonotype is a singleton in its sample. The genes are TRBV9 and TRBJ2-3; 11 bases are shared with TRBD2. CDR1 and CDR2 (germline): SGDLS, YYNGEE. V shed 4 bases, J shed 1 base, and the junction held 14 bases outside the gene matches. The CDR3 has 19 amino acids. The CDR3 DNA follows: TGTGCCAGCAGCCCGCGGGGCACTAGCGGGAGTCGGGGCACAGATACGCAGTATTTT. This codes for CASSPRGTSGSRGTDTQYF.

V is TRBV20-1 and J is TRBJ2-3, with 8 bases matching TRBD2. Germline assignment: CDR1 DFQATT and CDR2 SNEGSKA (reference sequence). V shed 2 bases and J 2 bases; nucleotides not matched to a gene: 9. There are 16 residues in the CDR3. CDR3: CSARLAGRGVTDTQYF. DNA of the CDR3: TGCAGTGCTAGACTAGCGGGCCGCGGCGTCACAGATACGCAGTATTTT.

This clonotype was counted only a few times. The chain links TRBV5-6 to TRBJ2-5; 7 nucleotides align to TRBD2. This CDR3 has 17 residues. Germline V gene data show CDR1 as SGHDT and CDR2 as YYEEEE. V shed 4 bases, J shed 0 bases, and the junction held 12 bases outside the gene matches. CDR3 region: CASSGGLWRGNQETQYF. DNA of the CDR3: TGTGCCAGCAGCGGAGGGCTTTGGCGGGGGAACCAAGAGACCCAGTACTTC.

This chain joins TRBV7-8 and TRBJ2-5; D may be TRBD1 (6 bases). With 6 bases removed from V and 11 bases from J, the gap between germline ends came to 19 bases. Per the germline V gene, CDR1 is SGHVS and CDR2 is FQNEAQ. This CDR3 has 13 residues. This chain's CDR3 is CASSWDIEKEQYF. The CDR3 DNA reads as TGTGCCAGCAGTTGGGACATCGAGAAGGAGCAGTACTTC.

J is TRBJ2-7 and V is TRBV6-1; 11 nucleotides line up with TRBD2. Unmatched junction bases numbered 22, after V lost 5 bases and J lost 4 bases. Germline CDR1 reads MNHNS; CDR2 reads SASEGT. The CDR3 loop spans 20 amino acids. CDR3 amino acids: CASSPLLASGRMGGGYEQYF. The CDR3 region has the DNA TGTGCCAGCAGTCCCCTTTTAGCTAGCGGGAGGATGGGGGGTGGGTACGAGCAGTACTTC.

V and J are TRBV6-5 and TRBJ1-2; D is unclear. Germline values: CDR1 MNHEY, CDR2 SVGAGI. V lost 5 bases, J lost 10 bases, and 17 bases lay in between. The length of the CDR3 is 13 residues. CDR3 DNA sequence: TGTGCCAGCAGTGCCTCCGGACTCTTGGACTACACCTTC. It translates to CASSASGLLDYTF.

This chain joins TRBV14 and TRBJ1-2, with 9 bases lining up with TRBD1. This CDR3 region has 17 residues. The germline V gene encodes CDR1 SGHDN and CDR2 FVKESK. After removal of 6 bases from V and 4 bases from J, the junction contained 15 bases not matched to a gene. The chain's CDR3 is CASRGIGTGSVGYGYTF. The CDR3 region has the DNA TGTGCCAGCAGGGGAATCGGGACAGGGTCAGTCGGCTATGGCTACACCTTC.

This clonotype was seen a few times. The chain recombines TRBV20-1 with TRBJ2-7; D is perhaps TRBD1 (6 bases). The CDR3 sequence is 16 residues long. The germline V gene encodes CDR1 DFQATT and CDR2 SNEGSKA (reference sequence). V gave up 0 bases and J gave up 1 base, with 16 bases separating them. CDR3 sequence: CSARDFAGDNSYEQYF. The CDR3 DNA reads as TGCAGTGCTAGAGACTTCGCTGGGGACAATTCCTACGAGCAGTACTTC.

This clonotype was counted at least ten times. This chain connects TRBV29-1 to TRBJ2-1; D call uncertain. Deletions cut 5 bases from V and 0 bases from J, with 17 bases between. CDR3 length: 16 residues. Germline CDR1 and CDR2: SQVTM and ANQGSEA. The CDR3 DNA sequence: TGCAGCGTTACCCCTCATACCAGGAGCTCCTACAATGAGCAGTTCTTC. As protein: CSVTPHTRSSYNEQFF.

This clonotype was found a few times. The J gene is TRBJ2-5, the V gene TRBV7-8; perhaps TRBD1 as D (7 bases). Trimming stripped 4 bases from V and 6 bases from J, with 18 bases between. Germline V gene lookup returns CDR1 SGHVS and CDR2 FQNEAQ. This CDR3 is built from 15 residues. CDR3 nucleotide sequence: TGTGCCAGCAGCTCCTTTCCCAGGGGGAGGAAGACCCAGTACTTC. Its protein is CASSSFPRGRKTQYF.

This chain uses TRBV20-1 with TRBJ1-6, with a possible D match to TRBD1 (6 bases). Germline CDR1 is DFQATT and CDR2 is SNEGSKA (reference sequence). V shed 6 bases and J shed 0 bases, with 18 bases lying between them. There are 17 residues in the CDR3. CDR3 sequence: CSARGLTSSSYNSPLHF. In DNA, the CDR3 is TGCAGTGCCAGGGGACTAACTTCGAGCTCCTATAATTCACCCCTCCACTTT.

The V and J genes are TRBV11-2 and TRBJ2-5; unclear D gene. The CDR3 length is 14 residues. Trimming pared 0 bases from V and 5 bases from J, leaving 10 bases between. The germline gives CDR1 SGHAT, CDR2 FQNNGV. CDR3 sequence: CASSLEVGLETQYF. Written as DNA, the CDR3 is TGTGCCAGCAGCTTAGAGGTGGGGTTGGAGACCCAGTACTTC.

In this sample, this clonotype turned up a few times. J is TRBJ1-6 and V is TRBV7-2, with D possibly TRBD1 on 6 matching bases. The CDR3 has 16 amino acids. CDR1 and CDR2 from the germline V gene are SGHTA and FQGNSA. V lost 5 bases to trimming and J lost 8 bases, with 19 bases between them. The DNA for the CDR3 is TGTGCCAGCAGCACCCGGACAGCAGCCTCTGATTCACCCCTCCACTTT. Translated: CASSTRTAASDSPLHF. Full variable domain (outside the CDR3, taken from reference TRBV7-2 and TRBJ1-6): GAGVSQSPSNKVTEKGKDVELRCDPISGHTALYWYRQSLGQGLEFLIYFQGNSAPDKSGLPSDRFSAERTGGSVSTLTIQRTQQEDSAVYLCASSTRTAASDSPLHFGNGTRLTVT.

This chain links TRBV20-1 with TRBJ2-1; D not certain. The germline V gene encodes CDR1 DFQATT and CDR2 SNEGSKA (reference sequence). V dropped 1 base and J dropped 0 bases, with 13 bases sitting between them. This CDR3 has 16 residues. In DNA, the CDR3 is TGCAGTGCTAGAGGTGGGATCTCGAGCTCCTACAATGAGCAGTTCTTC. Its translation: CSARGGISSSYNEQFF.

The CDR3 DNA reads TGCAGTGCTAGAAAACAGGGCACTAACTATGGCTACACCTTC. This encodes CSARKQGTNYGYTF. The genes are TRBV20-1 and TRBJ1-2, with TRBD1 as a possible D gene (6 bases). The germline V gene encodes CDR1 DFQATT and CDR2 SNEGSKA (reference sequence). This CDR3 has 14 amino acids. The V end was cut by 2 bases, the J end by 0 bases, with 10 bases between.

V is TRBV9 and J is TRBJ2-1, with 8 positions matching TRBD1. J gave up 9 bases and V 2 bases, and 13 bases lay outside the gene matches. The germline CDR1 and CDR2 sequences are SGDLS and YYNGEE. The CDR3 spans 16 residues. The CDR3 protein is CASSVLDRGSSFEQFF. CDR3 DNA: TGTGCCAGCAGCGTTCTTGACAGGGGATCTAGTTTTGAGCAGTTCTTC. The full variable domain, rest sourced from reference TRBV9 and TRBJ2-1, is DSGVTQTPKHLITATGQRVTLRCSPRSGDLSVYWYQQSLDQGLQFLIQYYNGEERAKGNILERFSAQQFPDLHSELNLSSLELGDSALYFCASSVLDRGSSFEQFFGPGTRLTVL.

For the CDR3, the DNA is TGTGCCAGCAGTTACTCGTATGACAGCACAGATACGCAGTATTTT. As protein: CASSYSYDSTDTQYF. The chain uses TRBV6-5 and TRBJ2-3; no reliable D call. The V and J ends lost 0 bases and 0 bases respectively, with 7 bases between them. CDR3 length: 15 amino acids. Looked up from germline, CDR1 is MNHEY and CDR2 is SVGAGI.

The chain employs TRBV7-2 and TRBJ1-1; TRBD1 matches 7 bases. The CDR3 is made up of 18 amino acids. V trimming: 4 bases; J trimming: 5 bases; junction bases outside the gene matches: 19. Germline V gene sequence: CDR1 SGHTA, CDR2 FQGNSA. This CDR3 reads CASSSFWGNRGGWTEAFF. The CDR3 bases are TGTGCCAGCAGCTCGTTCTGGGGTAACAGGGGTGGTTGGACTGAAGCTTTCTTT.

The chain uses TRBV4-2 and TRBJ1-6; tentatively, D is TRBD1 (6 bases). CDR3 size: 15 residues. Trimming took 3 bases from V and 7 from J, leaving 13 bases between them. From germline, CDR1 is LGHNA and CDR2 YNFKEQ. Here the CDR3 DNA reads TGTGCCAGCAGCCACCCCACAGGACAGAATTCACCCCTCCACTTT. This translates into CASSHPTGQNSPLHF.

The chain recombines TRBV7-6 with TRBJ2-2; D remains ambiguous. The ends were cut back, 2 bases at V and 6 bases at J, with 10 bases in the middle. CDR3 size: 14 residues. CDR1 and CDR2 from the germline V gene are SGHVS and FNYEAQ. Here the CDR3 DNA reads TGTGCCAGCAGCTTAATGGAGACACCCGGGGAGCTGTTTTTT. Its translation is CASSLMETPGELFF.

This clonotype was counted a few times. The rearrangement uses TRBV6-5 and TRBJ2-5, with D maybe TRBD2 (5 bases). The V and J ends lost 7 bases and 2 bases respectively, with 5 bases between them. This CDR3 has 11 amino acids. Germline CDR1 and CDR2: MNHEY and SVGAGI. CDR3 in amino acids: CASTGQETQYF. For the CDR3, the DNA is TGTGCCAGCACGGGACAAGAGACCCAGTACTTC.

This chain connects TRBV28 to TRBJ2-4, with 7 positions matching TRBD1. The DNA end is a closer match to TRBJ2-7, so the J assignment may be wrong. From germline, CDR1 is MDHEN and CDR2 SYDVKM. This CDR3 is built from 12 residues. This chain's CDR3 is CASKKAGGEQYF. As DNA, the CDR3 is TGTGCCAGCAAGAAGGCAGGGGGCGAGCAGTACTTC.

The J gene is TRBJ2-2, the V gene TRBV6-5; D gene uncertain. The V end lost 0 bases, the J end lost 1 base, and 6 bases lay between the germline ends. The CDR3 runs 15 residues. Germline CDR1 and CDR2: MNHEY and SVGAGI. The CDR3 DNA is TGTGCCAGCAGTTACTCGATAGGGAACACCGGGGAGCTGTTTTTT. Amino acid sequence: CASSYSIGNTGELFF.